This T cell receptor beta chain was profiled in a study of beta chain features in type 1 diabetes. Trimming took 0 bases from V and 3 from J; bases not matched to a gene: 6. The CDR3 runs to 16 residues. Germline V lookup: CDR1 SGHRS, CDR2 YFSETQ. Notes on the study in general: All four CD4+ subsets from Type 1 diabetes patients carried moderately but significantly shorter TCRB CDR3s.

What was sequenced were expressed TCRB transcripts, since all of the isolated RNA had been reverse transcribed. The average output of naive, central memory and regulatory T cell samples was several million reads. Profiling relied on immunoSEQ multiplex PCR, and the TCRdb table lists in-frame clones only, not all of them. The repertoire holds fewer than 400,000 clones, with around 9.3% as singletons. This clone occurred many times. Its antigen is currently unknown. The TCR originated in a man aged 25-40 years with type 1 diabetes. The chain joins TRBV5-1 to TRBJ2-1, with TRBD2 matching 7 bases. Sequencing input: central memory CD4+ T cells from blood. The CDR3 loop is CASSLEASGGYNEQFF. DNA of the CDR3: TGCGCCAGCAGCTTGGAAGCTAGCGGCGGCTACAATGAGCAGTTCTTC.